This T cell receptor (beta chain) stems from a study of T cell responses to AZD1222 COVID-19 vaccine. Profiling relied on immunoSEQ multiplex PCR, and the TCRdb table lists in-frame clones only, not all of them. The sample has 100,000 to 150,000 clones; 90% are singletons. The V gene lost 1 base and the J gene lost 2 bases, with 7 bases spanning the gap. The CDR3 totals 14 residues. The germline CDR1 and CDR2 sequences are KGHDR and SFDVKD. The gene calls are TRBV24-1 and TRBJ1-2; D unclear. The sequencing here drew on peripheral blood, taken on day 0 of AZD1222 vaccination. This clonotype was obtained from an adult in good health. The DNA for the CDR3 is TGTGCCACCAGTGATTTTACAGTGAACTATGGCTACACCTTC. It encodes CATSDFTVNYGYTF.